The 21 T cell receptor beta chains below come from one sample, sequenced in a study of CD8+ T cells in alopecia areata. RNA extraction and reverse transcription yielded cDNA as sequencing template. Sequencing was performed with immunoSEQ multiplex PCR; in TCRdb, only in-frame clones are kept and a portion is missing. Of about 130,000 clones listed, over 50% are singletons. Material: CD4+ T cells sorted from blood, obtained at week 0. The receptors were sampled from a human donor with alopecia areata.

The rearrangement links TRBV6-5 to TRBJ1-5; the match to TRBD1 covers 10 bases. Germline V gives CDR1 MNHEY, CDR2 SVGAGI. Trimming at V came to 6 bases and at J to 2 bases, leaving 1 base not matched to a gene. The CDR3 has 14 amino acids. This chain's CDR3 is CASSGTGGNQPQHF. The CDR3 DNA follows: TGTGCCAGCAGCGGGACAGGGGGCAATCAGCCCCAGCATTTT.

This chain connects TRBV6-5 to TRBJ2-3; D not certain. V was shortened by 6 bases and J by 1 base, with 8 bases between the two germline ends. CDR1 is MNHEY, CDR2 SVGAGI, per germline. This CDR3 has 13 amino acids. The CDR3 DNA reads TGTGCCAGCAGCCAGAGCCGCACAGATACGCAGTATTTT. This translates into CASSQSRTDTQYF.

The gene calls are TRBV5-1 and TRBJ2-2; D is undetermined. CDR1 SGHRS and CDR2 YFSETQ come from the germline V gene. CDR3 length equals 16 residues. The V end was cut by 5 bases, the J end by 0 bases, with 14 bases between. Here the CDR3 reads CASSPSATTNTGELFF. The CDR3 region has the DNA TGCGCCAGCAGTCCGTCAGCGACCACGAACACCGGGGAGCTGTTTTTT.

The genes are TRBV7-8 and TRBJ2-2; 9 bases map to TRBD1. The CDR3 totals 15 residues. The germline V gene encodes CDR1 SGHVS and CDR2 FQNEAQ. Trimming took 6 bases from V and 1 from J; bases not matched to a gene: 3. The CDR3 here is CASRGDRENTGELFF. DNA for the CDR3: TGTGCCAGCAGGGGGGACAGGGAGAACACCGGGGAGCTGTTTTTT.

For this clone: Additional DNA sequences in this sample encode the identical CDR3. J is TRBJ1-2 and V is TRBV4-1, with D possibly matching TRBD1 (5 bases). The length of the CDR3 is 15 residues. V was shortened by 2 bases and J by 3 bases, with 13 bases between the two germline ends. Germline V gene lookup returns CDR1 MGHRA and CDR2 YSYEKL. The CDR3 bases are TGCGCCAGCAGCCAACGACAAGGGGCCGACTATGGCTACACCTTC. It is translated as CASSQRQGADYGYTF.

Details on this clone: Other DNA sequences from this sample encode an identical CDR3 as well. The V and J genes are TRBV5-4 and TRBJ2-3; 7 bases agree with TRBD2. CDR1 SGHNT and CDR2 YYREEE come from the germline V gene (reference sequence). The CDR3 length is 20 residues. The junction had 22 bases not matched to a gene; V was cut back by 5 bases and J by 1 base. In DNA form, the CDR3 reads TGTGCCAGCAGTCGGGGGACTACCGGGGCTGAGACCTCCCGCACAGATACGCAGTATTTT. As protein: CASSRGTTGAETSRTDTQYF. Based on the CDR3 plus reference TRBV5-4 and TRBJ2-3, the full variable domain is ETGVTQSPTHLIKTRGQQVTLRCSSQSGHNTVSWYQQALGQGPQFIFQYYREEENGRGNFPPRFSGLQFPNYSSELNVNALELDDSALYLCASSRGTTGAETSRTDTQYFGPGTRLTVL.

The V gene is TRBV2, the J gene TRBJ2-4, with D maybe TRBD1 (6 bases). The germline V gene encodes CDR1 SNHLY and CDR2 FYNNEI. V lost 2 bases and J 5 bases, leaving 13 bases between the germline ends. The CDR3 extends over 15 amino acids. The CDR3 sequence: CASSEFTGIENIQYF. The DNA for the CDR3 is TGTGCCAGCAGTGAATTCACAGGGATCGAAAACATTCAGTACTTC.

The CDR3 protein is CASSSPPNQGANTEAFF. The CDR3 bases are TGCGCCAGCAGCTCCCCCCCAAATCAGGGGGCTAACACTGAAGCTTTCTTT. The chain carries TRBV5-1 and TRBJ1-1; 8 bases line up with TRBD1. With 3 bases clipped from V and 2 bases from J, the junction kept 12 bases outside the gene matches. This CDR3 is 17 amino acids long. The germline CDR1 and CDR2 sequences are SGHRS and YFSETQ.

This chain uses TRBV18 with TRBJ2-1; TRBD2 aligns across 9 bases. The CDR3 covers 14 residues. Trimming at V came to 10 bases and at J to 4 bases, leaving 8 bases not matched to a gene. CDR1 is KGHSH, CDR2 LQKENI, per germline. DNA of the CDR3: TGTGCCACCCATGGGCTAGCGGGATACAATGAGCAGTTCTTC. This sequence encodes CATHGLAGYNEQFF.

This clone was found a few times. The V call is TRBV29-1, the J call TRBJ1-2; tentative D call: TRBD1 (5 bases). The CDR3 spans 11 residues. Germline lookup yields CDR1 SQVTM and CDR2 ANQGSEA. The CDR3 loop reads CIGEGSDGYTF. The CDR3 bases are TGCATCGGTGAGGGGAGTGATGGCTACACCTTC. Using reference TRBV29-1 and TRBJ1-2 for the parts outside the CDR3, the full variable domain is SAVISQKPSRDICQRGTSLTIQCQVDSQVTMMFWYRQQPGQSLTLIATANQGSEATYESGFVIDKFPISRPNLTFSTLTVSNMSPEDSSIYLCIGEGSDGYTFGSGTRLTVV.

This clone has just a few counts. V is TRBV5-4 and J is TRBJ2-1; D gene uncertain. The germline CDR1 and CDR2 sequences are SGHNT and YYREEE (reference sequence). The CDR3 consists of 13 residues. Trimming cost V 0 bases and J 13 bases, with 14 bases left between them. The chain's CDR3 is CASSLEVWAEQFF. CDR3 nucleotides: TGTGCCAGCAGCTTGGAAGTATGGGCAGAACAGTTCTTC.

This clone turned up a few times. This chain joins TRBV29-1 and TRBJ2-4; 7 bases are shared with TRBD1. V gave up 7 bases and J gave up 5 bases; unmatched junction bases: 8. Looked up from germline, CDR1 is SQVTM and CDR2 is ANQGSEA. This CDR3 is 13 amino acids long. The CDR3 here is CSARTGVQNIQYF. CDR3 nucleotide sequence: TGCAGCGCCCGAACAGGGGTCCAAAACATTCAGTACTTC.

The chain is built from TRBV28 and TRBJ2-2; either TRBD1 or TRBD2 may supply D (6 bases each). The CDR3 has 13 amino acids. The germline CDR1 and CDR2 sequences are MDHEN and SYDVKM. V lost 3 bases and J lost 6, with 8 bases in between. CDR3 coding DNA: TGTGCCAGCAGTTTTAGGGGGGCCGGGGAGCTGTTTTTT. Residues: CASSFRGAGELFF. The variable domain in full, completed from reference TRBV28 and TRBJ2-2, reads DVKVTQSSRYLVKRTGEKVFLECVQDMDHENMFWYRQDPGLGLRLIYFSYDVKMKEKGDIPEGYSVSREKKERFSLILESASTNQTSMYLCASSFRGAGELFFGEGSRLTVL.

The J gene is TRBJ1-2, the V gene TRBV5-1; D not resolved. The CDR3 is made up of 14 amino acids. From germline, CDR1 is SGHRS and CDR2 YFSETQ. The V end lost 0 bases, the J end lost 4 bases, and 10 bases lay between the germline ends. As DNA, the CDR3 is TGCGCCAGCAGCTTGGAGAGGGCGGGCTATGGCTACACCTTC. Protein product: CASSLERAGYGYTF.

A few counts support this clone. This chain connects TRBV5-1 to TRBJ2-7; D is unresolved. The germline V gene encodes CDR1 SGHRS and CDR2 YFSETQ. V gave up 1 base and J gave up 0 bases, with 8 bases separating them. The CDR3 has 14 amino acids. CDR3 nucleotides: TGCGCCAGCAGCTTGACGGACCTCTCCTACGAGCAGTACTTC. As protein: CASSLTDLSYEQYF.

J is TRBJ2-1 and V is TRBV28; 8 bases agree with TRBD2. The V gene end was trimmed by 5 bases and the J gene end by 14 bases; junction bases not matched to a gene: 5. In germline, CDR1 is MDHEN, CDR2 SYDVKM. The CDR3 consists of 11 residues. The CDR3 region has the DNA TGTGCCAGCAGTCGGGAGGGGAGGAAGTTCTTC. Amino acid sequence: CASSREGRKFF.

The chain uses TRBV5-1 and TRBJ1-1; D possibly corresponds to TRBD1 (5 bases). The CDR3 loop spans 11 amino acids. V dropped 4 bases and J dropped 7 bases, with 8 bases sitting between them. The germline V gene has CDR1 SGHRS and CDR2 YFSETQ. The CDR3 DNA is TGCGCCAGCAGCGTCGACAGTGAAGCTTTCTTT. It translates to CASSVDSEAFF.

The J gene is TRBJ2-3, the V gene TRBV5-1; 9 bases fit TRBD1. Germline-derived CDR1 and CDR2 are SGHRS and YFSETQ. The V gene end was trimmed by 0 bases and the J gene end by 0 bases; junction bases not matched to a gene: 5. CDR3 size: 17 residues. The CDR3 sequence is CASSLGTGTGSTDTQYF. DNA for the CDR3: TGCGCCAGCAGCTTGGGGACAGGGACAGGGAGCACAGATACGCAGTATTTT.

The chain employs TRBV4-1 and TRBJ1-2, with D possibly TRBD1 on 5 matching bases. This CDR3 has 17 residues. CDR1 and CDR2 from the germline V gene are MGHRA and YSYEKL. V shed 1 base and J shed 2 bases, with 17 bases lying between them. The CDR3 sequence is CASSQGFRGRSNYGYTF. For the CDR3, the DNA is TGCGCCAGCAGCCAAGGCTTCCGGGGCAGGTCGAACTATGGCTACACCTTC.

This clone appeared a few times. This chain joins TRBV2 and TRBJ1-6; tentatively, D is TRBD1 (5 bases). Germline CDR1 SNHLY, CDR2 FYNNEI. The CDR3 length is 14 residues. Trimming pared 10 bases from V and 0 bases from J, leaving 10 bases between. The CDR3: CAIPGSSYNSPLHF. DNA for the CDR3: TGTGCCATACCAGGGAGCTCCTATAATTCACCCCTCCACTTT. Together with reference TRBV2 and TRBJ1-6, the CDR3 gives the full variable domain: EPEVTQTPSHQVTQMGQEVILRCVPISNHLYFYWYRQILGQKVEFLVSFYNNEISEKSEIFDDQFSVERPDGSNFTLKIRSTKLEDSAMYFCAIPGSSYNSPLHFGNGTRLTVT.

In this sample, this clone turned up a few times. V usage is TRBV7-9 and J usage is TRBJ1-1; D possibly corresponds to TRBD1 (5 bases). This CDR3 has 15 amino acids. With 5 bases removed from V and 4 bases from J, the gap between germline ends came to 17 bases. CDR1 SEHNR and CDR2 FQNEAQ come from the germline V gene (reference sequence). For the CDR3, the DNA is TGTGCCAGCAGCACCACGACAGTATCGGGCACTGAAGCTTTCTTT. Its protein product is CASSTTTVSGTEAFF.